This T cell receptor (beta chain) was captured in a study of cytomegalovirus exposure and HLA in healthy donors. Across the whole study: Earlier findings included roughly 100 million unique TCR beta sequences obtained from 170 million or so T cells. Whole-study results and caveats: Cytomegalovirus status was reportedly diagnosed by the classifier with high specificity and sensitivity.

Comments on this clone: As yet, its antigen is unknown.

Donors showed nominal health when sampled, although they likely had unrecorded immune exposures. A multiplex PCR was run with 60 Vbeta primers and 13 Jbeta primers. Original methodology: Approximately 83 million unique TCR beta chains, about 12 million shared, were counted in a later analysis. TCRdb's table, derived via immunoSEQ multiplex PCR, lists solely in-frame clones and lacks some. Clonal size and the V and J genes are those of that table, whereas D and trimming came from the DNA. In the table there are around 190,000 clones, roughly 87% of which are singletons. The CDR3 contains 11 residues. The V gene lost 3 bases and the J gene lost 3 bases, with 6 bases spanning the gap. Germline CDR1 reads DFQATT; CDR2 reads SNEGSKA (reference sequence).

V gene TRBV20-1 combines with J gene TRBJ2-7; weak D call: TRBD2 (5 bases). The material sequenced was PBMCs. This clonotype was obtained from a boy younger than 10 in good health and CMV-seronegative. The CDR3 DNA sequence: TGCAGTGCTAGGGCGGGCTACGAGCAGTACTTC. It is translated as CSARAGYEQYF.